This T cell receptor (beta chain) appears in the sequencing data of a study of T cells in tumors after PD-1 blockade. Background on the study: No patient had prior checkpoint blockade, systemic immunosuppression, or radiotherapy within 4 weeks. Some patients also took daily vismodegib 150 mg during anti-PD-1 treatment.

Germline V gene sequence: CDR1 KGHSH, CDR2 LQKENI. The CDR3 is made up of 13 amino acids. The V and J ends lost 2 bases and 5 bases respectively, with 7 bases between them. Study-level results: Some novel exhausted tumor clones appeared in pre-treatment blood, suggesting peripheral recruitment.

A word on this clone: The antigen is unknown.

This table comes from immunoSEQ multiplex PCR, and its TCRdb copy is limited to in-frame clones, with some not included. The data contain around 34,000 clones, 73% of them singletons. This TCR came from a human donor with basal cell carcinoma. The specimen was PBMCs, collected after anti-PD-1 treatment. The rearrangement joins TRBV18 to TRBJ2-1; perhaps TRBD1 as D (5 bases). CDR3 in amino acids: CASSPNRNNEQFF. In DNA form, the CDR3 reads TGTGCCAGCTCACCAAACAGGAACAATGAGCAGTTCTTC.